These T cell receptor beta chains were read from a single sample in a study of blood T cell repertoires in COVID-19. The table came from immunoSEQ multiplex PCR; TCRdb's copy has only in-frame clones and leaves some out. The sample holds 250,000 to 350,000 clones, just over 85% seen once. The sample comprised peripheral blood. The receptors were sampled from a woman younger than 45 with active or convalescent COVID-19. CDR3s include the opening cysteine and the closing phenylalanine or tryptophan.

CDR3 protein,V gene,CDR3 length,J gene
CAWSVGLTSGGAETGELFF,TRBV30,19,TRBJ2-2
CASSSPASGNTGELFF,TRBV7-9,16,TRBJ2-2
CSFGTSLLPSSADTQYF,TRBV29-1,17,TRBJ2-3
CASSLYGYSSGNTIYF,TRBV27,16,TRBJ1-3
CASSFWGEGPYNEQFF,TRBV27,16,TRBJ2-1
CSASRSGANVLTF,TRBV20-1,13,TRBJ2-6
CSVPGSGGAVRVTDTQYF,TRBV29-1,18,TRBJ2-3
CASSQVDSSPLHF,TRBV3-1/TRBV3-2,13,TRBJ1-6
CASSLEHSSYNEQFF,TRBV11-3,15,TRBJ2-1
CSALSYEQYF,TRBV29-1,10,TRBJ2-7
CASSNGATYTEAFF,TRBV25-1,14,TRBJ1-1
CASSLGTGINYNSPLHF,TRBV5-1,17,TRBJ1-6
CASSPRGGGYNAIDGYTF,TRBV28,18,TRBJ1-2
CASSNRWTSNQPQHF,TRBV6-2/TRBV6-3,15,TRBJ1-5
CASSLALYSPLHF,TRBV11-1,13,TRBJ1-6
CASSYEGGVGETQYF,TRBV6-2/TRBV6-3,15,TRBJ2-5
CASSYTGTTNTGELFF,TRBV6-5,16,TRBJ2-2